This T cell receptor beta chain stems from a study of identifying expanded T cells in peripheral blood. Healthy donors had no documented immune events, such as infections, while sampled. Germline V lookup: CDR1 SGHNT, CDR2 YYREEE (reference sequence). The CDR3 length is 14 residues. With 5 bases removed from V and 7 bases from J, the gap between germline ends came to 13 bases. Here immunoSEQ multiplex PCR was the method, and the copy in TCRdb shows in-frame clones only, minus some. The table includes around 120,000 clones, 75% to 90% detected once. V and J are TRBV5-4 and TRBJ1-6, with D possibly matching TRBD1 (6 bases). Sequenced input: blood. The sequence came from a person aged 18 to 69 in good health. The CDR3 loop is CASRIGGLNSPLHF. CDR3 DNA sequence: TGTGCCAGCAGGATCGGGGGGCTAAATTCACCCCTCCACTTT. The variable domain in full, completed from reference TRBV5-4 and TRBJ1-6, reads ETGVTQSPTHLIKTRGQQVTLRCSSQSGHNTVSWYQQALGQGPQFIFQYYREEENGRGNFPPRFSGLQFPNYSSELNVNALELDDSALYLCASRIGGLNSPLHFGNGTRLTVT.